What follows is one T cell receptor (beta chain) and its context. Antigen unknown. These data come from a study of CD8+ T cells in alopecia areata. The overall study: Treated patients swallowed 5 to 10 mg of oral tofacitinib twice daily. Tofacitinib exposure lasted 6 to 18 months, followed by 6 months off drug. Notes on the study in general: It was less clear whether patients shared TCRs than it was in mice, possibly because of HLA.

The CDR3 is made up of 17 amino acids. Both CD4+ and CD8+ T cells were separated by sorting PBMCs. In each case, RNA was isolated and then reverse transcribed into cDNA as the sequencing template. Here immunoSEQ multiplex PCR was the method, and the copy in TCRdb shows in-frame clones only, minus some. The sample carries some 130,000 clones, around 50% recorded once. This rearrangement joins TRBV21-1 to TRBJ2-1; the table's D call, TRBD2, has no DNA check behind it. TRBV21-1 is a documented pseudogene. The sequence came from a human donor with alopecia areata. Source: CD4+ T cells sorted from blood, taken at week 0. The CDR3 protein is CASSTDSTSGDGGEQFF. The DNA of the CDR3 is TGTGCCAGCAGTACCGACTCGACTAGCGGGGATGGCGGTGAGCAGTTCTTC.